The 6 T cell receptor beta chains in this list originate from one sample, sequenced in a study of radiotherapy plus CTLA-4 blockade in lung cancer. Here immunoSEQ multiplex PCR was the method, and the copy in TCRdb shows in-frame clones only, minus some. The table includes some 70,000 clones, roughly 85% detected once. Sequencing used peripheral blood, obtained from a patient treated with radiotherapy plus ipilimumab. The receptors stem from a human donor with non-small cell lung cancer who had a complete response to radiotherapy plus ipilimumab.

CDR3 sequence reads: CATSRNRVMNTEAFF. The CDR3 DNA reads as TGTGCCACCAGCAGAAACCGGGTGATGAACACTGAAGCTTTCTTT. The chain carries TRBV15 and TRBJ1-1; D not certain. The CDR3 runs 15 residues. Germline assignment: CDR1 LNHNV and CDR2 YYDKDF (reference sequence). The V end lost 2 bases, the J end lost 0 bases, and 10 bases lay between the germline ends.

This sequence joins TRBV5-1 and TRBJ2-1; 9 nucleotides align to TRBD1. Germline-derived CDR1 and CDR2 are SGHRS and YFSETQ. CDR3 length: 15 residues. V shed 4 bases and J 4 bases; nucleotides not matched to a gene: 6. CDR3 in amino acids: CASSLGTGFYNEQFF. The DNA of the CDR3 is TGCGCCAGCAGCCTCGGGACAGGGTTTTACAATGAGCAGTTCTTC.

V gene TRBV18 combines with J gene TRBJ1-1; D might be TRBD1 (6 bases). In germline, CDR1 is KGHSH, CDR2 LQKENI. V lost 2 bases and J 4 bases, leaving 11 bases between the germline ends. The CDR3 spans 14 residues. The CDR3 DNA reads as TGTGCCAGCTCACCAAACAGGGAGTCCACTGAAGCTTTCTTT. Protein: CASSPNRESTEAFF.

CDR3 amino acids: CASSPPARNIQYF. Here the CDR3 DNA reads TGTGCCAGCTCACCACCAGCACGAAACATTCAGTACTTC. The chain has TRBV18 and TRBJ2-4, with D unresolved. Per germline, CDR1 KGHSH and CDR2 LQKENI. This CDR3 has 13 amino acids. V was trimmed by 0 bases and J by 6 bases, leaving 6 bases between them.

The chain links TRBV7-6 to TRBJ1-4; D unclear. Germline V gene data show CDR1 as SGHVS and CDR2 as FNYEAQ. V was trimmed by 5 bases and J by 8 bases, leaving 12 bases between them. CDR3 length: 13 residues. The CDR3 loop reads CASSLRAWEKLFF. CDR3 DNA: TGTGCCAGCAGCCTGAGAGCTTGGGAAAAACTGTTTTTT.

The chain combines TRBV30 with TRBJ1-5; D remains unclear. Germline loops: CDR1 GTSNPN, CDR2 SVGIG (reference sequence). The ends were cut back, 5 bases at V and 4 bases at J, with 9 bases in the middle. This CDR3 has 12 amino acids. The CDR3 nucleotides read TGTGCCTGGGATGACGGTAATCAGCCCCAGCATTTT. Amino acid sequence: CAWDDGNQPQHF.